This paragraph reports one T cell receptor (beta chain). Its specificity is unknown. The junction does not match germline at one end; this may be a read error. As for time point: newly diagnosed GD, antithyroid drugs for less than 3 months. PBMC-extracted RNA yielded the TCR library. The guidelines of the American Thyroid Association were the basis for diagnosing Graves' disease. One endocrinology department in Xi'an, China, was where patients came from. The data belong to a study of regulatory T cells in long-lasting Graves disease. Whole-study results and caveats: Persistent Graves' cases showed lower TCR diversity than newly diagnosed cases.

The CDR3 runs 15 residues. Germline V gene lookup returns CDR1 MNHEY and CDR2 SVGEGT. Arm-PCR of CDR3 regions and iRepertoire HTBI primers were the basis on which TCR beta libraries were built. TCRdb re-derived calls from the multiplex PCR reads in MiXCR, one entry per CDR3 protein. The sample has 320,000 or so distinct CDR3 sequences, roughly 18% seen once. The sequence was collected from a female donor with Graves disease. This specimen consisted of peripheral blood mononuclear cells (PBMCs), obtained at new diagnosis, from a patient treated with antithyroid drugs. The genes are TRBV6-2 or TRBV6-3 and TRBJ2-7; 10 bases are a match to TRBD1. CDR3 sequence: CAGSTGTGDPYEQYF. CDR3 nucleotide sequence: TGTGCCGGCAGTACCGGGACAGGGGATCCCTACGAGCAGTACTTC.